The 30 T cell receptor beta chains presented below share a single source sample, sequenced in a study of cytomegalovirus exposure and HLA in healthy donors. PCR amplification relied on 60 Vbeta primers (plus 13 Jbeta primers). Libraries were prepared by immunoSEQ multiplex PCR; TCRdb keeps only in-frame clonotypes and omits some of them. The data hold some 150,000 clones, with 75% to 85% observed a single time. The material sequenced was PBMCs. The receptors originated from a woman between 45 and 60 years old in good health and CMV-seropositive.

The CDR3 DNA reads TGCGCCAGCAGCTCAGCAGGCAGCAGGGTCCGATCACCCCTCCACTTT. It encodes CASSSAGSRVRSPLHF. The V and J genes are TRBV5-1 and TRBJ1-6, with D possibly being TRBD1 (5 bases). Germline V gives CDR1 SGHRS, CDR2 YFSETQ. V lost 3 bases, J lost 10 bases, and 20 bases lay in between. The CDR3 is 16 residues long.

The CDR3 reads CASPPEGIYGYTF. CDR3 nucleotides: TGTGCCAGCCCCCCTGAGGGAATTTATGGCTACACCTTC. The chain carries TRBV2 and TRBJ1-2, with D unclear. The CDR3 consists of 13 residues. Trimming removed 8 bases at V and 5 bases at J, with 15 bases between. CDR1 and CDR2 (germline): SNHLY, FYNNEI.

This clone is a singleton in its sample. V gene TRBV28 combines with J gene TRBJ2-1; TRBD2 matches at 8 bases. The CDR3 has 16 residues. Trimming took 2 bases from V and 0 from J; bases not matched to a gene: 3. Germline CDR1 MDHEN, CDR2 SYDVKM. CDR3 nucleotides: TGTGCCAGCAGTTTACTTACTAGCGGCTCCTACAATGAGCAGTTCTTC. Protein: CASSLLTSGSYNEQFF.

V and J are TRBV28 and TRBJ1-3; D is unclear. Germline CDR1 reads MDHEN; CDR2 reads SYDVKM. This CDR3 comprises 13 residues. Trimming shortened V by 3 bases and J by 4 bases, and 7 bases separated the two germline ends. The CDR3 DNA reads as TGTGCCAGCAGTTTGGCCAGAGGAAACACCATATATTTT. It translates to CASSLARGNTIYF.

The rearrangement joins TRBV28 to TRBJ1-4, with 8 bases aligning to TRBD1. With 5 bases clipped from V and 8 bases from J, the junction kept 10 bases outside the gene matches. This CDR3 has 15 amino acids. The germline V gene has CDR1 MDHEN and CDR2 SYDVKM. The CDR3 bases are TGTGCCAGCAGTAACTGGACAGGGTCAGCGGAAAAACTGTTTTTT. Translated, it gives CASSNWTGSAEKLFF.

The CDR3 DNA reads TGTGCCAGCAGCGAACAGGGACGAGGGGACACTGAAGCTTTCTTT. Protein sequence: CASSEQGRGDTEAFF. This rearrangement joins TRBV7-8 to TRBJ1-1; weak D call: TRBD1 (6 bases). Trimming stripped 5 bases from V and 3 bases from J, with 16 bases between. Germline V CDR1 and CDR2: SGHVS, FQNEAQ. The length of the CDR3 is 15 residues.

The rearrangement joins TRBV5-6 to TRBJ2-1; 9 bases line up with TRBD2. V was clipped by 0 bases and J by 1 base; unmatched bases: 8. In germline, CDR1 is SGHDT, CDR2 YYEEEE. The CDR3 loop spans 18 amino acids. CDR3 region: CASSLGFGREGSYNEQFF. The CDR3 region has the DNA TGTGCCAGCAGCTTGGGATTCGGGCGGGAGGGTTCCTACAATGAGCAGTTCTTC.

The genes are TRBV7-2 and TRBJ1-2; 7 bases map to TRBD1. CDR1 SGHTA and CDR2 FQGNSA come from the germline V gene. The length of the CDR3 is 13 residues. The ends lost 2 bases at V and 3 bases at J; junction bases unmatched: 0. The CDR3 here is CASSLTGDYGYTF. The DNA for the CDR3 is TGTGCCAGCAGCTTAACAGGGGACTATGGCTACACCTTC.

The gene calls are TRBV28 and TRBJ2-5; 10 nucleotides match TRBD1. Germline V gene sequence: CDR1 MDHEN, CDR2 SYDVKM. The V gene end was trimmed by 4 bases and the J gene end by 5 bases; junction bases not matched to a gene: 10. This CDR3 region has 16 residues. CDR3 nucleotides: TGTGCCAGCAGTTCCCAGCCGGGACAGGGGTCCGAGACCCAGTACTTC. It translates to CASSSQPGQGSETQYF.

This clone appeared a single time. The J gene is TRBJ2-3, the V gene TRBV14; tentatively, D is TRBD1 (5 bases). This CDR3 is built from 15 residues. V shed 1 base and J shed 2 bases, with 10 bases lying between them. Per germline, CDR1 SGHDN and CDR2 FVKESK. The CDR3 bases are TGTGCCAGCAGCCAAGTAAGGACACACACAGATACGCAGTATTTT. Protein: CASSQVRTHTDTQYF.

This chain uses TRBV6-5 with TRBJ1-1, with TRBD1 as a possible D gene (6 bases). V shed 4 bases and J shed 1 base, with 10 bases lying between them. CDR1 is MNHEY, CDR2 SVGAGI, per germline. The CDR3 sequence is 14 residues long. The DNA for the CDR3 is TGTGCCAGCAGTTGGGGGGGGCAGAACACTGAAGCTTTCTTT. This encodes CASSWGGQNTEAFF.

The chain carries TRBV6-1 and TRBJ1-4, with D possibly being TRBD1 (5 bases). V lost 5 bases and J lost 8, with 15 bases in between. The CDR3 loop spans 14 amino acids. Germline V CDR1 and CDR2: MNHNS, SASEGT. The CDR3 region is CASSFDSRLEKLFF. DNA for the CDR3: TGTGCCAGCAGTTTCGACAGCAGACTGGAAAAACTGTTTTTT.

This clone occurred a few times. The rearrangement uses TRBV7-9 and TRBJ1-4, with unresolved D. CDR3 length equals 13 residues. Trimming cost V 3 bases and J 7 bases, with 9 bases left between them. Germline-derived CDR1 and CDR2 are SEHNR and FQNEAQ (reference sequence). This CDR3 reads CASSLSLVEKLFF. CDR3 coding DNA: TGTGCCAGCAGCTTGAGTCTGGTTGAAAAACTGTTTTTT.

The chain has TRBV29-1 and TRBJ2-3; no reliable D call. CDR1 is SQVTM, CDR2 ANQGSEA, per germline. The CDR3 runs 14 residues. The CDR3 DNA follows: TGCAGTGCCCCCTCCTCGGGTTGGACAGATACGCAGTATTTT. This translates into CSAPSSGWTDTQYF.

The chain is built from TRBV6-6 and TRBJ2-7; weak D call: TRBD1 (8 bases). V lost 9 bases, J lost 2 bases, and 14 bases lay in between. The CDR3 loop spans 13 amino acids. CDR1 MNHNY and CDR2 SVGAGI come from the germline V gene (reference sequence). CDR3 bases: TGTGCCAGTGGACAGGGACTAACCTACGAGCAGTACTTC. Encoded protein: CASGQGLTYEQYF.

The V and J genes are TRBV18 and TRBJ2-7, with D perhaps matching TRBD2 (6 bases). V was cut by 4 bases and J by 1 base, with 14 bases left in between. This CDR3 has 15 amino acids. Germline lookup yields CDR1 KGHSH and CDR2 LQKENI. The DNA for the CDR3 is TGTGCCAGCTCACGGGACTCCTACACTTCCTACGAGCAGTACTTC. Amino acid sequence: CASSRDSYTSYEQYF.

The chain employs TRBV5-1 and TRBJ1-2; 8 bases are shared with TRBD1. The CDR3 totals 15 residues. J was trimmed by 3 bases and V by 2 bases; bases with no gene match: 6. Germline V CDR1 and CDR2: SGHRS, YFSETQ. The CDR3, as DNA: TGCGCCAGCAGCTTCGCGACAGGGGTAGACTATGGCTACACCTTC. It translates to CASSFATGVDYGYTF.

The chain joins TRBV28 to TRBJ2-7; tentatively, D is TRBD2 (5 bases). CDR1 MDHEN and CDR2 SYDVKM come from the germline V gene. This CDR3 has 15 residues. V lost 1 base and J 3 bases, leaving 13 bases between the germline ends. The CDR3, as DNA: TGTGCCAGCAGTTTATTGGGAGACGCGATCTACGAGCAGTACTTC. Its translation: CASSLLGDAIYEQYF.

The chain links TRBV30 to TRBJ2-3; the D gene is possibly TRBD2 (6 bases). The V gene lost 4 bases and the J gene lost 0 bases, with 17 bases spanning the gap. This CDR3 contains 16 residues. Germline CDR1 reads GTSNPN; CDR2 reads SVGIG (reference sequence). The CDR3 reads CAWTPRGSSSTDTQYF. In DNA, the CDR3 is TGTGCCTGGACTCCCCGGGGGTCTAGCAGCACAGATACGCAGTATTTT. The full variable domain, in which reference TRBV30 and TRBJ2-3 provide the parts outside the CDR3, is SQTIHQWPATLVQPVGSPLSLECTVEGTSNPNLYWYRQAAGRGLQLLFYSVGIGQISSEVPQNLSASRPQDRQFILSSKKLLLSDSGFYLCAWTPRGSSSTDTQYFGPGTRLTVL.

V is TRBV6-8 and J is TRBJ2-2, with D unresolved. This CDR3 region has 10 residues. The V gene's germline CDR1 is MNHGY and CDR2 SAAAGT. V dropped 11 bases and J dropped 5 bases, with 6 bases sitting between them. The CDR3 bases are TGTGCCCCCTCGACCGGGGAGCTGTTTTTT. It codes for CAPSTGELFF.

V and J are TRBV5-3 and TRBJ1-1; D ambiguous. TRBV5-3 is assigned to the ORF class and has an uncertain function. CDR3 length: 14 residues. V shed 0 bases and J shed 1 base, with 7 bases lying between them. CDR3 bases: TGTGCCAGAAGCTTGGGACGGAGGAACACTGAAGCTTTCTTT. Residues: CARSLGRRNTEAFF.

CDR3 nucleotides: TGTGCCAGCAGCGCCCGGGCGGGGGAACTGGTGACGCAGTATTTT. Translated: CASSARAGELVTQYF. The chain uses TRBV9 and TRBJ2-3; 7 bases align to TRBD2. The ends lost 3 bases at V and 9 bases at J; junction bases unmatched: 13. Germline V gives CDR1 SGDLS, CDR2 YYNGEE. The CDR3 is 15 amino acids.

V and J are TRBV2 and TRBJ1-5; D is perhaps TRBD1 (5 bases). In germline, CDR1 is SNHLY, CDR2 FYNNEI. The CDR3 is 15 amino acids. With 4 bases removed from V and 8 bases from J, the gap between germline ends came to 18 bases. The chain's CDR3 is CASSVQGLQGEPQHF. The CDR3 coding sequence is TGTGCCAGCAGTGTCCAGGGCCTTCAAGGGGAGCCCCAGCATTTT.

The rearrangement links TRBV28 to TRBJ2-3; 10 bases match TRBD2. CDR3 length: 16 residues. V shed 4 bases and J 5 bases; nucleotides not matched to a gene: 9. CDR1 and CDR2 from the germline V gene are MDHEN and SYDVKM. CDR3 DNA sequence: TGTGCCAGCAGTTCAGCGCTAGCGGGAGTGGGAGATACGCAGTATTTT. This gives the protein CASSSALAGVGDTQYF.

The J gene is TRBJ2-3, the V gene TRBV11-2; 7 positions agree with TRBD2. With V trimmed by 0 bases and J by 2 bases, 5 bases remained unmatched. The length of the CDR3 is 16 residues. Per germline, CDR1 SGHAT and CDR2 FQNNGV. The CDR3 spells CASSLEIAGPTDTQYF. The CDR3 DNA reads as TGTGCCAGCAGCTTAGAGATAGCGGGCCCCACAGATACGCAGTATTTT.

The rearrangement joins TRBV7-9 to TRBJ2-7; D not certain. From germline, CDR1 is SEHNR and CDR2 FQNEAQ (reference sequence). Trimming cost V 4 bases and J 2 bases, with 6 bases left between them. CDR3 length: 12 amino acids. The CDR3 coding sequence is TGTGCCAGCAGCTCCATCACCTACGAGCAGTACTTC. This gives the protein CASSSITYEQYF.

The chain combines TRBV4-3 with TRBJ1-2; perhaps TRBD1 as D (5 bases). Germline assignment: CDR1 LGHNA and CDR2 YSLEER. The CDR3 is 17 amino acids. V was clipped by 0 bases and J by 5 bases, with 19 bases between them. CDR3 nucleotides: TGCGCCAGCAGCCAAGATAATGGGGCCGCCTTTGGGTATGGCTACACCTTC. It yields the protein CASSQDNGAAFGYGYTF.

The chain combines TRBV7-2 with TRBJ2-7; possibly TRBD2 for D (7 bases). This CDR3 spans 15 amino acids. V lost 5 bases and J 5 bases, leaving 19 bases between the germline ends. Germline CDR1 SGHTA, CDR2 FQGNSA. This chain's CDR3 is CASSPSGGRGDEQYF. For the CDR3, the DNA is TGTGCCAGCAGCCCTTCGGGGGGCAGGGGCGACGAGCAGTACTTC.

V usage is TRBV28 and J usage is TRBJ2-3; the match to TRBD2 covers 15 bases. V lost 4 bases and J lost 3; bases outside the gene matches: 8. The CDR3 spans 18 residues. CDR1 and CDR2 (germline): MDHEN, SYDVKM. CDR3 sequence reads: CASSSGLGTSGGTDTQYF. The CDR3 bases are TGTGCCAGCAGTTCAGGGTTGGGGACTAGCGGGGGGACAGATACGCAGTATTTT.

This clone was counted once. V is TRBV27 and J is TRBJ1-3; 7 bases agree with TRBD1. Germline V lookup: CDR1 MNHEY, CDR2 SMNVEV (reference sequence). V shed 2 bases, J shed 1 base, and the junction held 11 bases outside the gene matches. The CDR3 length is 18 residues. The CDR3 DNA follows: TGTGCCAGCAGTTTAAGGGGGCGGGCAGGGGAGTCTGGAAACACCATATATTTT. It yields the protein CASSLRGRAGESGNTIYF.